The TCR beta chain under discussion was sequenced for a study of graft-versus-host responses after intestinal transplantation. Whole-study context: Grafts were multivisceral, liver-intestinal, or isolated intestinal. Induction with anti-thymocyte globulin, then tacrolimus and steroids for roughly three years, was given to all recipients.

On this clone: Its cognate antigen is unknown.

CDR3 length equals 13 residues. Trimming removed 4 bases at V and 0 bases at J, with 7 bases between. Germline V CDR1 and CDR2: SGDLS, YYNGEE. Method: immunoSEQ multiplex PCR; TCRdb's copy keeps in-frame clones and lacks some. The sample contains some 93,000 clones, around 90% of which appear only once. Findings and caveats of the study: Early post-transplant declines in HvG were associated with peak levels of circulating GvH clones. Patients who carried graft-donor T cell macrochimerism also had high graft-versus-host to host-versus-graft clonal ratios in their allografts.

V and J are TRBV9 and TRBJ1-2; D uncertain. The starting material was unstimulated CD8+ T cells sorted from spleen or lymph node cells, obtained before intestinal transplant. This clonotype was obtained from a human donor who received an intestinal transplant. The CDR3 nucleotides are TGTGCCAGCAGCCTCGGGGCTAACTATGGCTACACCTTC. Amino acids: CASSLGANYGYTF.